This section outlines one TCR beta chain sequence together with its context. Its antigen is unidentified. A single record per CDR3 protein comes from TCRdb applying MiXCR to the reads. The table includes around 900,000 distinct CDR3 sequences, approximately 31% detected once. This CDR3 region has 17 residues. Germline V gene sequence: CDR1 MNHEY, CDR2 SVGAGI. Trimming shortened V by 0 bases and J by 0 bases, and 11 bases separated the two germline ends. The sample is drawn from a study of T cell repertoires in cytomegalovirus infection. Study details: TCR beta signatures that were public indicated CMV infection and matching HLA type. Study outcomes and limitations: Individuals carrying CMV plus the relevant HLA were identified by cumulative frequency of public TCR beta families. In two of eight donors, the top clonotype was HLA-C-restricted CMV-specific.

The genes are TRBV6-5 and TRBJ1-4, with a possible D match to TRBD1 (6 bases). The source of this sequence is a human donor in good health (CMV status not recorded). Some clones in this sample may be carry-over from other donors' samples. Sequenced here: cultured CD8+ T cells from PBMCs, sampled from culture after CMV antigen stimulation. CDR3 region: CASSYSIGTPTNEKLFF. In DNA, the CDR3 is TGTGCCAGCAGTTACTCTATTGGGACACCAACTAATGAAAAACTGTTTTTT.